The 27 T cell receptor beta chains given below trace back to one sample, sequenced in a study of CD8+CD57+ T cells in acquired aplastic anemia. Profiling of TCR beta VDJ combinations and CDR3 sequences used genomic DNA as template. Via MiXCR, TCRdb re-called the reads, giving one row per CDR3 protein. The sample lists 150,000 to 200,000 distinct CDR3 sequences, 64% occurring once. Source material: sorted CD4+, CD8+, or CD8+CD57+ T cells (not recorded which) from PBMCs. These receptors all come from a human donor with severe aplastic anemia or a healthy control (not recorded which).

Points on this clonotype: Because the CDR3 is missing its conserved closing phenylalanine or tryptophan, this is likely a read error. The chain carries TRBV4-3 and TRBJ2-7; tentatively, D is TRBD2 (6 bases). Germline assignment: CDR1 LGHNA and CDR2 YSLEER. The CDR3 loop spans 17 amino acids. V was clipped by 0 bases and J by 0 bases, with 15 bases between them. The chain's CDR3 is CASSQERWGEPSYEQYL. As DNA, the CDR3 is TGCGCCAGCAGCCAAGAGAGATGGGGGGAGCCCTCCTACGAGCAGTACCTC.

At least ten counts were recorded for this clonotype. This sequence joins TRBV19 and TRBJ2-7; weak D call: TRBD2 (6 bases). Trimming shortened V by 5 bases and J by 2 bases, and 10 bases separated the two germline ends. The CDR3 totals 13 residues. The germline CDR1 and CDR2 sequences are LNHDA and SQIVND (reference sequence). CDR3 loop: CASSAGQTYEQYF. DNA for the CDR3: TGTGCCAGTAGTGCGGGGCAGACCTACGAGCAGTACTTC.

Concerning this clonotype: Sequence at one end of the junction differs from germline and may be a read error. CDR3 DNA: TGTGCCAGCAGTGACCAAGGGGGCACAGATACGCAGTATTTT. It is translated as CASSDQGGTDTQYF. The J gene is TRBJ2-3, the V gene TRBV10-3, with D possibly being TRBD1 (5 bases). CDR1 and CDR2 (germline): ENHRY, SYGVKD. This CDR3 is 14 amino acids long.

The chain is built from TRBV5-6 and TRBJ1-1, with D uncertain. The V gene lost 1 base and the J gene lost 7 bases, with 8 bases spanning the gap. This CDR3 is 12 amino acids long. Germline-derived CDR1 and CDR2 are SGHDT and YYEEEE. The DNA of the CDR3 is TGTGCCAGCAGCTTGTATACACTTGAAGCTTTCTTT. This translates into CASSLYTLEAFF. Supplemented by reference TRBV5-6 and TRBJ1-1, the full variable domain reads DAGVTQSPTHLIKTRGQQVTLRCSPKSGHDTVSWYQQALGQGPQFIFQYYEEEERQRGNFPDRFSGHQFPNYSSELNVNALLLGDSALYLCASSLYTLEAFFGQGTRLTVV.

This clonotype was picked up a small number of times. CDR3 residues: CASSIGTSGVYEQYF. The CDR3 region has the DNA TGTGCCAGCAGTATTGGGACTAGCGGGGTCTACGAGCAGTACTTC. J is TRBJ2-7 and V is TRBV2; 13 nucleotides agree with TRBD2. Looked up from germline, CDR1 is SNHLY and CDR2 is FYNNEI. Unmatched junction bases numbered 4, after V lost 5 bases and J lost 3 bases. The CDR3 consists of 15 residues.

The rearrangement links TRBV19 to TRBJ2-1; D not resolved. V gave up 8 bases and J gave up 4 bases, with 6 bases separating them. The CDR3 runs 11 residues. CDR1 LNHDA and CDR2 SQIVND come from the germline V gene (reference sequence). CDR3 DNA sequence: TGTGCCAGTCGGTCGTACAATGAGCAGTTCTTC. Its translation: CASRSYNEQFF.

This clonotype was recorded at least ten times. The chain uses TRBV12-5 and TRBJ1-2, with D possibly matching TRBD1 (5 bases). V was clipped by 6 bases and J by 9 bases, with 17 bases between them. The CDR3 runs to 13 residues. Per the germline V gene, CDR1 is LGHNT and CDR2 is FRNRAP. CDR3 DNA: TGTGCTAGTGGGGGGGGGACCACTTCGAGCTACACCTTC. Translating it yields CASGGGTTSSYTF. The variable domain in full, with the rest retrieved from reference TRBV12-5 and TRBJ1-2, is DARVTQTPRHKVTEMGQEVTMRCQPILGHNTVFWYRQTMMQGLELLAYFRNRAPLDDSGMPKDRFSAEMPDATLATLKIQPSEPRDSAVYFCASGGGTTSSYTFGSGTRLTVV.

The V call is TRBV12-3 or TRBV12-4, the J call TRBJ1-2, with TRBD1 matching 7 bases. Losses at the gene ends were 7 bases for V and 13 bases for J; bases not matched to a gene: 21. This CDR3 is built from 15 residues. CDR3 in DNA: TGTGCCAGCAAGACCTCAACATCGACAGGGCCAGGGGGCACCTTC. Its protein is CASKTSTSTGPGGTF.

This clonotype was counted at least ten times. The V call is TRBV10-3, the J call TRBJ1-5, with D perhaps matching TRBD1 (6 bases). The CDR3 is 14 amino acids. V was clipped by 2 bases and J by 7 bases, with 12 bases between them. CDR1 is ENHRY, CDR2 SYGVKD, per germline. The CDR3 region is CAISERGGGQPQHF. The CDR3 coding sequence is TGTGCCATCAGTGAGCGGGGGGGGGGCCAGCCCCAGCATTTT.

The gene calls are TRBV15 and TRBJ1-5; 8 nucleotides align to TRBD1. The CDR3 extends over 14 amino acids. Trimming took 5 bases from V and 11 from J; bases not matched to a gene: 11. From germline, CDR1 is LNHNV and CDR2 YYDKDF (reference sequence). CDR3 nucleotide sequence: TGTGCCACCAGCCCTAGGACAGGGACAGAGACCCAGCATTTT. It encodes CATSPRTGTETQHF. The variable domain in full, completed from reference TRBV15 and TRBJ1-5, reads DAMVIQNPRYQVTQFGKPVTLSCSQTLNHNVMYWYQQKSSQAPKLLFHYYDKDFNNEADTPDNFQSRRPNTSFCFLDIRSPGLGDTAMYLCATSPRTGTETQHFGDGTRLSIL.

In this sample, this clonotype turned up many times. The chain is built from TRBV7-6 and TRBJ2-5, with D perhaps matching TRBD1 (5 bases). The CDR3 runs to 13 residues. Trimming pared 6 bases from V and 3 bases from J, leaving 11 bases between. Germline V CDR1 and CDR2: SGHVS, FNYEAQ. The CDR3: CASRAGLEETQYF. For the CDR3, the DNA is TGTGCCAGCAGAGCAGGGTTGGAAGAGACCCAGTACTTC.

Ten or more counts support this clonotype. The CDR3 is CASSLAVEGINYGYTF. The CDR3 DNA reads as TGTGCCAGCAGCTTAGCGGTGGAGGGAATAAACTATGGCTACACCTTC. This rearrangement joins TRBV7-9 to TRBJ1-2; no reliable D call. The germline V gene encodes CDR1 SEHNR and CDR2 FQNEAQ (reference sequence). The CDR3 has 16 residues. V was cut by 0 bases and J by 2 bases, with 13 bases left in between.

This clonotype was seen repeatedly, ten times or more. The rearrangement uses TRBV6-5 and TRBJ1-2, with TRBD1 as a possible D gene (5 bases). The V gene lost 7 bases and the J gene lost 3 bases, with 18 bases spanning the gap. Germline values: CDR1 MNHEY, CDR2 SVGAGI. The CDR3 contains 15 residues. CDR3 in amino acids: CASTGRGIWDYGYTF. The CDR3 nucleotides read TGTGCCAGCACGGGGAGGGGCATTTGGGACTATGGCTACACCTTC.

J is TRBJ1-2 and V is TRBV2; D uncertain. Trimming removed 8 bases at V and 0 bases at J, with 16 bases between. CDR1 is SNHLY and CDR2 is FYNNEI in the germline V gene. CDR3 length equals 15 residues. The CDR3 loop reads CASVDFVGANYGYTF. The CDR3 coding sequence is TGTGCCAGCGTAGACTTTGTCGGGGCTAACTATGGCTACACCTTC.

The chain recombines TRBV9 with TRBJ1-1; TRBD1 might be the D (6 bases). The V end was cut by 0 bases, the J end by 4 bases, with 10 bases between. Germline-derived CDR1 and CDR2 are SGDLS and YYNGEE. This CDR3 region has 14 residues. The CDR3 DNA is TGTGCCAGCAGCGTAGGCCCGGACAGCACTGAAGCTTTCTTT. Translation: CASSVGPDSTEAFF.

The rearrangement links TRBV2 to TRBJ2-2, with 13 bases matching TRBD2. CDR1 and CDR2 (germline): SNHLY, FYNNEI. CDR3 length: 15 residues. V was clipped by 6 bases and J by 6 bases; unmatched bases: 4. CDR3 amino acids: CASSGLAGVAGELFF. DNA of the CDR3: TGTGCCAGCAGCGGACTAGCGGGGGTGGCCGGGGAGCTGTTTTTT.

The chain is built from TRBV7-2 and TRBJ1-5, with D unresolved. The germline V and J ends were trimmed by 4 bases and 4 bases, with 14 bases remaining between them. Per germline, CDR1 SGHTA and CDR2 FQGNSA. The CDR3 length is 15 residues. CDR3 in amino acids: CASSSTGLRNQPQHF. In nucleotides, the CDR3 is TGTGCCAGCAGCTCAACCGGGCTCCGAAATCAGCCCCAGCATTTT.

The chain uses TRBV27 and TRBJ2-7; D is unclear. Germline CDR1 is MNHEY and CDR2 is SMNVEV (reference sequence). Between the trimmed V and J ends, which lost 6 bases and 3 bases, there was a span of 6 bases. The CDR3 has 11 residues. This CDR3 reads CASSNFYEQYF. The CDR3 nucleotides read TGTGCCAGCAGCAATTTCTACGAGCAGTACTTC.

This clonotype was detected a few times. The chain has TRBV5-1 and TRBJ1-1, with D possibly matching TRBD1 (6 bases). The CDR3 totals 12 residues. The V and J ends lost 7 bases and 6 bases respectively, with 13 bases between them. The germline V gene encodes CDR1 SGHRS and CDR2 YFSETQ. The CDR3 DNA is TGCGCCAGCTGGGTTGAGGGGGCTGAAGCTTTCTTT. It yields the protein CASWVEGAEAFF.

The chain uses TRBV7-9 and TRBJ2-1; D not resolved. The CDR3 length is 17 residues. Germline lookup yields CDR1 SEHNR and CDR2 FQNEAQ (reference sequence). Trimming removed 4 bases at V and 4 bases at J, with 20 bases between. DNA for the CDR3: TGTGCCAGCAGCTCATCCTTAAGCCGGAGAGGATACAATGAGCAGTTCTTC. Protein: CASSSSLSRRGYNEQFF.

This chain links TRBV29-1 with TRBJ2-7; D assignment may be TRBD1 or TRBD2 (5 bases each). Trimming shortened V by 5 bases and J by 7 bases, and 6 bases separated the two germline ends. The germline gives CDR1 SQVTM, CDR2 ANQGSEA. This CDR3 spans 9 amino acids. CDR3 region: CSVWGEQYF. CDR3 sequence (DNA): TGCAGCGTTTGGGGGGAGCAGTACTTC.

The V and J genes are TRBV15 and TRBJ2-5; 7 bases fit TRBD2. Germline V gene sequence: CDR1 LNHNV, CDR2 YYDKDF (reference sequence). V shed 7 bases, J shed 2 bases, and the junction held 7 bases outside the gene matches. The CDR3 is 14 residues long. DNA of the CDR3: TGTGCCACCACCCTGGGCGGGGGACAAGAGACCCAGTACTTC. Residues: CATTLGGGQETQYF. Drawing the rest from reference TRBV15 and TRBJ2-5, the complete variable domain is DAMVIQNPRYQVTQFGKPVTLSCSQTLNHNVMYWYQQKSSQAPKLLFHYYDKDFNNEADTPDNFQSRRPNTSFCFLDIRSPGLGDTAMYLCATTLGGGQETQYFGPGTRLLVL.

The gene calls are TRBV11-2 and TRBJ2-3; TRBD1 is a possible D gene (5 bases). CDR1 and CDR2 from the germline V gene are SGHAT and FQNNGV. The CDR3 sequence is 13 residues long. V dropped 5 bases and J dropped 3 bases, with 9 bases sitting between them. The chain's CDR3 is CASSPKGTDTQYF. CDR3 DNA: TGTGCCAGCAGCCCTAAGGGGACAGATACGCAGTATTTT. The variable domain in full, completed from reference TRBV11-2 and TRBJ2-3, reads EAGVAQSPRYKIIEKRQSVAFWCNPISGHATLYWYQQILGQGPKLLIQFQNNGVVDDSQLPKDRFSAERLKGVDSTLKIQPAKLEDSAVYLCASSPKGTDTQYFGPGTRLTVL.

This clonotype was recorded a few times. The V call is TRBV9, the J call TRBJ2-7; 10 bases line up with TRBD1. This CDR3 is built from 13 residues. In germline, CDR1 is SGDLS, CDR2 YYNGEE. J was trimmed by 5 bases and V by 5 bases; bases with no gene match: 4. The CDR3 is CASRGTGEDEQYF. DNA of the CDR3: TGTGCCAGCAGGGGGACAGGGGAGGACGAGCAGTACTTC.

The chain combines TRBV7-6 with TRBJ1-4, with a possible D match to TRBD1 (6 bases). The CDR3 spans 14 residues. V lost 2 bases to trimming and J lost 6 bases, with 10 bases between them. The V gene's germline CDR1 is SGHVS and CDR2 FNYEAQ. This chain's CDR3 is CASSLRAGDEKLFF. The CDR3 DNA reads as TGTGCCAGCAGCTTACGGGCAGGGGATGAAAAACTGTTTTTT.

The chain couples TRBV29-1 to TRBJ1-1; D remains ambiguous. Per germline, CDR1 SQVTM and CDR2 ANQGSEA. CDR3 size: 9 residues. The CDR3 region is CGGLSEAFF. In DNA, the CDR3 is TGCGGAGGACTCTCTGAAGCTTTCTTT.

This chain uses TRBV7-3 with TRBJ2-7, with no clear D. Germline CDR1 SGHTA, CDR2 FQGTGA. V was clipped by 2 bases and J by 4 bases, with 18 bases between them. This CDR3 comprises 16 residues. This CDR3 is CASSLDLWRAGYEQYF. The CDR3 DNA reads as TGTGCCAGCAGCTTAGATCTCTGGCGAGCCGGTTACGAGCAGTACTTC.